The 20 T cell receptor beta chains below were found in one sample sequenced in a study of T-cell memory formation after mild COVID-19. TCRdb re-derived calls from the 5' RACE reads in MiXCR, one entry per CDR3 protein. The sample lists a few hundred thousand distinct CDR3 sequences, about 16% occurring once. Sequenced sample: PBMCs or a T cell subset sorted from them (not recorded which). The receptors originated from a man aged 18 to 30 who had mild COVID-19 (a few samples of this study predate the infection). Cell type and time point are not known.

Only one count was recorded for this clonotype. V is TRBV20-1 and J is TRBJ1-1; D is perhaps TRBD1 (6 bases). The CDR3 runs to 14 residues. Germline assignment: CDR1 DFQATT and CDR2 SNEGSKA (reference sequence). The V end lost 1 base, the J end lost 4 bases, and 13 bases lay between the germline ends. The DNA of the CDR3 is TGCAGTGCTAGAGCCGGGGGGCCGGGCACTGAAGCTTTCTTT. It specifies CSARAGGPGTEAFF.

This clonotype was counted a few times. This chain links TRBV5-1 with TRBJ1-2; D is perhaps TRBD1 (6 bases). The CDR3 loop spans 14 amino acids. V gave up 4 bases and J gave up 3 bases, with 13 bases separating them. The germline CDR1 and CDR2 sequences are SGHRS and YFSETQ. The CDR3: CASSRRTADYGYTF. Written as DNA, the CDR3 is TGCGCCAGCAGCCGTCGGACAGCGGACTATGGCTACACCTTC.

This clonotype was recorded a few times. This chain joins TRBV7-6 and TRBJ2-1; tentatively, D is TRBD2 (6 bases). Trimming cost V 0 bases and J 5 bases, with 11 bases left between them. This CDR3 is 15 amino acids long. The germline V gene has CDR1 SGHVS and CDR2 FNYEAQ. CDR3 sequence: CASSLAGGSNNEQFF. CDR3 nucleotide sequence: TGTGCCAGCAGCTTAGCGGGGGGTAGCAACAATGAGCAGTTCTTC.

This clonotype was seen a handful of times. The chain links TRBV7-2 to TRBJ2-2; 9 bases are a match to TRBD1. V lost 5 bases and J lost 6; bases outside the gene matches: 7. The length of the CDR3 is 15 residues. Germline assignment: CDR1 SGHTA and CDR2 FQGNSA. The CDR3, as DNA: TGTGCCAGCAGCCCCGGGACAGGGTGGGCCGGGGAGCTGTTTTTT. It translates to CASSPGTGWAGELFF.

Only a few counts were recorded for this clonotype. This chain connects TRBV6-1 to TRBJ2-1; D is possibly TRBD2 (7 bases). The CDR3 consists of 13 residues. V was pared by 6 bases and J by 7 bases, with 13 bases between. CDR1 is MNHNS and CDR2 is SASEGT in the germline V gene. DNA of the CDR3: TGTGCCAGCAGAGGAGGGGGGGCTAATGAGCAGTTCTTC. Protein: CASRGGGANEQFF.

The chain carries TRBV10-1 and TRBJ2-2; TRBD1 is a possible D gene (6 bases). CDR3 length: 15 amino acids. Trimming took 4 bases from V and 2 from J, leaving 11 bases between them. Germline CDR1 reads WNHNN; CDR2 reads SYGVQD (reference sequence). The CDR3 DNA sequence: TGCGCCAGCAGTGGTTCAGGGGATAACACCGGGGAGCTGTTTTTT. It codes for CASSGSGDNTGELFF.

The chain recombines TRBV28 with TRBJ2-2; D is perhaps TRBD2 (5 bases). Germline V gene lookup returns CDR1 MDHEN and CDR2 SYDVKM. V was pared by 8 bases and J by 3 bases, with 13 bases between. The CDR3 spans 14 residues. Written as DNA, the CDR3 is TGTGCCAGCCTCAGTCTCGGGGACACCGGGGAGCTGTTTTTT. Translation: CASLSLGDTGELFF.

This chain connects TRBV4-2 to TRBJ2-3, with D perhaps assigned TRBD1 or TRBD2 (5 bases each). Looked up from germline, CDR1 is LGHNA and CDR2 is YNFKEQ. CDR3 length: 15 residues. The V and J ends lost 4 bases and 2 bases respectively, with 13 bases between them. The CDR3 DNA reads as TGTGCCAGCAGCCCAGAGGGACCACCCACAGATACGCAGTATTTT. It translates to CASSPEGPPTDTQYF.

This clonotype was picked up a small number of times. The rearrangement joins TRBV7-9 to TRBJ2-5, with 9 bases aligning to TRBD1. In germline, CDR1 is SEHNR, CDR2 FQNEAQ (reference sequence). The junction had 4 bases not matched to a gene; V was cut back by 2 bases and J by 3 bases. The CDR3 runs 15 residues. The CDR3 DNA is TGTGCCAGCAGCTTAATCACAGGGGGCGAAGAGACCCAGTACTTC. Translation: CASSLITGGEETQYF.

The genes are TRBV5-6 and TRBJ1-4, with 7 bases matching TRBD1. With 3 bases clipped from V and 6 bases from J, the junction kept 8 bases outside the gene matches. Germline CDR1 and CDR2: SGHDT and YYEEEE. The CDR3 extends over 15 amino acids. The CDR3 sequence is CASSSGGAGDEKLFF. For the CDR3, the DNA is TGTGCCAGCAGCTCAGGGGGGGCAGGGGATGAAAAACTGTTTTTT.

The CDR3 region is CASSLTVGGDADTQYF. DNA for the CDR3: TGCGCCAGCAGCTTGACGGTGGGTGGAGACGCAGATACGCAGTATTTT. The V call is TRBV5-1, the J call TRBJ2-3; D unresolved. The CDR3 totals 16 residues. Trimming shortened V by 1 base and J by 4 bases, and 16 bases separated the two germline ends. Germline assignment: CDR1 SGHRS and CDR2 YFSETQ. The full variable domain, with the rest looked up from reference TRBV5-1 and TRBJ2-3, is KAGVTQTPRYLIKTRGQQVTLSCSPISGHRSVSWYQQTPGQGLQFLFEYFSETQRNKGNFPGRFSGRQFSNSRSEMNVSTLELGDSALYLCASSLTVGGDADTQYFGPGTRLTVL.

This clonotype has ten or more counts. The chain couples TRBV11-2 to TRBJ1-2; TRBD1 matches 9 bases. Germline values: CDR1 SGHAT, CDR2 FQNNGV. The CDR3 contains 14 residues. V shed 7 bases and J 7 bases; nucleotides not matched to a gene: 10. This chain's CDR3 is CASTPRDRVGGYTF. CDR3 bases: TGTGCCAGCACCCCCAGGGACAGGGTGGGTGGCTACACCTTC.

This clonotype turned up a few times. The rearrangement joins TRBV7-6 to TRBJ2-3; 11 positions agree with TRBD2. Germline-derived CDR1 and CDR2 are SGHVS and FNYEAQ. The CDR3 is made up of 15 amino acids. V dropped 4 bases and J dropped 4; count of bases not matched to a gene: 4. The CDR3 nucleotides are TGTGCCAGCAGCTCACTAGCGGGGGAGGCAGATACGCAGTATTTT. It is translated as CASSSLAGEADTQYF.

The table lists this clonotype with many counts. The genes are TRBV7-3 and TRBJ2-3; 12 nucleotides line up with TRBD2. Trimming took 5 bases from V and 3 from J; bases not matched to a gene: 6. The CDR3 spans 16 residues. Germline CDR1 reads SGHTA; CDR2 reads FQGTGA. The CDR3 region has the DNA TGTGCCAGCAGCCCCCCGGGGACTAGCGGGACAGATACGCAGTATTTT. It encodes CASSPPGTSGTDTQYF.

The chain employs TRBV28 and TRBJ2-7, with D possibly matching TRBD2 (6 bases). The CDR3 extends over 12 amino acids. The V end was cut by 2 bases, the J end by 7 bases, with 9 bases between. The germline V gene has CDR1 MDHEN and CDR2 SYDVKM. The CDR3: CASSLAAGEQYV. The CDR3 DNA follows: TGTGCCAGCAGTTTAGCGGCGGGAGAGCAGTACGTC.

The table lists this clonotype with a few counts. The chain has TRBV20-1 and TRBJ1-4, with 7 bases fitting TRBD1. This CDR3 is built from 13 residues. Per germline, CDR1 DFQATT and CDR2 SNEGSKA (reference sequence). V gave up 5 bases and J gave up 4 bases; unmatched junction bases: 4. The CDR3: CSAEGQSNEKLFF. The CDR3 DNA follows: TGCAGTGCTGAGGGACAGAGTAATGAAAAACTGTTTTTT.

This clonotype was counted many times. CDR3 nucleotide sequence: TGTGCCAGCAGCTTGTTTAGCGGGGGGGCCGAGACCCAGTACTTC. This codes for CASSLFSGGAETQYF. V and J are TRBV5-5 and TRBJ2-5; 11 bases fit TRBD2. CDR1 and CDR2 from the germline V gene are SGHKS and YYEKEE (reference sequence). The ends lost 1 base at V and 5 bases at J; junction bases unmatched: 4. This CDR3 contains 15 residues.

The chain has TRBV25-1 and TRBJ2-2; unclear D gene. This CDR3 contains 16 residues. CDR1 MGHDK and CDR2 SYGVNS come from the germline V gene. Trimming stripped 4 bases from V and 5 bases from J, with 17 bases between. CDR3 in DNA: TGTGCCAGCAGTGCTCACGGGTCCTCGCTAACCGGGGAGCTGTTTTTT. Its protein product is CASSAHGSSLTGELFF.

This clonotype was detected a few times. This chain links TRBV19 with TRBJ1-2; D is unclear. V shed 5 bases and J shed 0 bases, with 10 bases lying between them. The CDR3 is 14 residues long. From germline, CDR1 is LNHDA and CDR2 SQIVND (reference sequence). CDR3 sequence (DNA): TGTGCCAGTAGTCCCGGACTTTCTAACTATGGCTACACCTTC. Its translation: CASSPGLSNYGYTF.

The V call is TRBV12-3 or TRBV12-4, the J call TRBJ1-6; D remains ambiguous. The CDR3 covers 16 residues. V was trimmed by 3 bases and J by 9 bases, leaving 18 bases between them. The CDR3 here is CASSLGTWGRRSPLHF. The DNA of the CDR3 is TGTGCCAGCAGTTTGGGCACCTGGGGTCGACGTTCACCCCTCCACTTT.